This passage covers 4 T cell receptor beta chains from one sample sequenced in a study of blood T cell repertoires in COVID-19 (TCRdb year 2020). Libraries were made using the immunoSEQ multiplex PCR assay. Here the immuneACCESS table is served through TCRdb, limited to in-frame sequences with V and J called. Missing clones are a known gap in these copies; in checked studies unresolved V genes cover under half, and the rest lacks a known reason. A total of some 300,000 clones appear in this sample, about nine tenths of them only once. In total, the top ten clones hold under 3.5% of the sample. Sequencing used PBMCs or T cells enriched from blood (not recorded which). The source is a woman in her forties or fifties who had been exposed to COVID-19.

About this clone itself: A junction boundary mismatches the germline segment, possibly from a read error. V gene TRBV6-5 combines with J gene TRBJ1-1; D is undetermined. The CDR3 consists of 14 residues. CDR1 is MNHEY and CDR2 is SVGAGI in the germline V gene. CDR3 in DNA: TGTGCCAGCACTTACCGGGGTCGGGACACTGAAGCTTTCTTT. As protein: CASTYRGRDTEAFF.

The chain combines TRBV4-1 with TRBJ1-2; 9 bases fit TRBD1. The length of the CDR3 is 16 residues. J was trimmed by 5 bases and V by 0 bases; bases with no gene match: 7. CDR1 and CDR2 (germline): MGHRA, YSYEKL. CDR3 loop: CASSQDPGQGRYGYTF. CDR3 DNA sequence: TGCGCCAGCAGCCAAGATCCAGGACAGGGGCGGTATGGCTACACCTTC.

The gene calls are TRBV25-1 and TRBJ1-1, with TRBD1 matching over 7 bases. This CDR3 has 14 amino acids. Germline V gives CDR1 MGHDK, CDR2 SYGVNS. V lost 5 bases to trimming and J lost 5 bases; unmatched junction nucleotides: 8. The CDR3 DNA follows: TGTGCCAGCAGTTCTACAGGGGACGGAACTGAAGCTTTCTTT. The encoded protein is CASSSTGDGTEAFF.

CDR3 nucleotides: TGTGCCAGCAGCGAGGGACTAGCGAACTCCTACGAGCAGTACTTC. Translation: CASSEGLANSYEQYF. The rearrangement joins TRBV3-1 (or the pseudogene TRBV3-2) to TRBJ2-7, with TRBD2 identical over 10 bases. The CDR3 has 15 amino acids. Trimming cost V 5 bases and J 0 bases; bases outside gene matches: 4. CDR1 is LGHDT, CDR2 YNNKEL, per germline (reference sequence).